Listed below are T cell receptor beta chains from one sample, sequenced in a study of OX40 agonist ivuxolimab in advanced cancers. Libraries were prepared by immunoSEQ multiplex PCR; TCRdb keeps only in-frame clonotypes and omits some of them. This repertoire shows more than 60,000 clones, more than 85% found once; its top ten account for about 1.2%. Sequenced here: CD4+ or CD8+ T cells sorted from blood, sampled in a trial of the OX40 agonist ivuxolimab. The receptor source for this set is an adult with an advanced solid tumor such as melanoma, head and neck, liver or kidney cancer. The CDR3 runs from the conserved cysteine through the conserved F or W. A D gene is named only where the DNA matches it firmly. The size of a clone is reported for some rows only, either as once, few or many, or as a class for expanded clones.

J gene | D gene | V gene | clone size | CDR3 protein | CDR3 DNA
TRBJ2-3 | NA | TRBV19 | NA | CASSTTGDSTDTQYF | TGTGCCAGTAGTACCACAGGGGACTCCACAGATACGCAGTATTTT
TRBJ1-2 | TRBD1 | TRBV7-9 | NA | CASSLGRDRVRNGYTF | TGTGCCAGCAGCTTAGGCCGGGACAGGGTTCGAAATGGCTACACCTTC
TRBJ2-3 | NA | TRBV12-5 | NA | CASGLARMSSTDTQYF | TGTGCTAGTGGTTTGGCCCGTATGTCTAGCACAGATACGCAGTATTTT
TRBJ1-5 | NA | TRBV6-1 | NA | CASSDLGDRQPQHF | TGTGCCAGCAGTGATTTAGGGGACCGCCAGCCCCAGCATTTT
TRBJ2-7 | TRBD1 | TRBV6-1 | NA | CASSADRVRFEQYF | TGTGCCAGCAGTGCGGACAGGGTGAGGTTCGAGCAGTACTTC
TRBJ2-1 | NA | TRBV7-9 | NA | CASSLTGTGGPDEQFF | TGTGCCAGCAGCTTAACCGGGACCGGGGGGCCCGATGAGCAGTTCTTC
TRBJ2-7 | NA | TRBV19 | NA | CASSGSSAGGYEQYF | TGTGCCAGTAGTGGCTCATCCGCGGGCGGCTACGAGCAGTACTTC
TRBJ2-3 | NA | TRBV5-1 | NA | CASSFLVTPSTDTQYF | TGCGCCAGCAGCTTCCTAGTAACCCCCAGCACAGATACGCAGTATTTT
TRBJ1-3 | NA | TRBV6-5 | NA | CASSYSGQGRNTIYF | TGTGCCAGCAGTTACTCTGGGCAGGGGAGGAACACCATATATTTT
TRBJ2-7 | NA | TRBV10-3 | few | CAISDQTSYEQYF | TGTGCCATCAGTGATCAGACGTCCTACGAGCAGTACTTC
TRBJ1-5 | NA | TRBV6-5 | NA | CASRRDLYSNQPQHF | TGTGCCAGCAGGAGGGACTTATATAGCAATCAGCCCCAGCATTTT
TRBJ1-1 | NA | TRBV5-1 | few | CASSLLGGPNTEAFF | TGCGCCAGCAGCTTACTTGGGGGGCCGAACACTGAAGCTTTCTTT
TRBJ1-1 | TRBD1 | TRBV5-4 | NA | CASSFRQGNTEAFF | TGTGCCAGCAGCTTTCGACAGGGAAACACTGAAGCTTTCTTT
TRBJ2-5 | NA | TRBV18 | NA | CASSPLGGGETQYF | TGTGCCAGCTCACCACTCGGGGGCGGTGAGACCCAGTACTTC
TRBJ1-4 | TRBD1 | TRBV2 | NA | CASRRPETGFVEKLFF | TGTGCCAGCAGGAGGCCCGAGACAGGGTTTGTGGAAAAACTGTTTTTT
TRBJ1-4 | NA | TRBV6-6 | NA | CASSPPRGTNEKLFF | TGTGCCAGCAGCCCTCCCCGGGGCACTAATGAAAAACTGTTTTTT
TRBJ2-2 | NA | TRBV6-5 | NA | CASSRQGTNTGELFF | TGTGCCAGCAGCCGCCAAGGGACGAACACCGGGGAGCTGTTTTTT
TRBJ2-1 | TRBD2 | TRBV13 | NA | CASSPSGVGHEQFF | TGTGCCAGCAGCCCTAGCGGGGTAGGTCATGAGCAGTTCTTC
TRBJ2-5 | NA | TRBV7-9 | NA | CASRVQGYETQYF | TGTGCCAGCCGGGTCCAGGGATATGAGACCCAGTACTTC
TRBJ2-5 | TRBD1 | TRBV7-9 | NA | CASSLAIFSGQGRETQYF | TGTGCCAGCAGCTTAGCGATTTTTTCGGGACAGGGAAGGGAGACCCAGTACTTC
TRBJ2-1 | NA | TRBV19 | NA | CASSIVGATYNEQFF | TGTGCCAGTAGTATAGTGGGGGCCACCTACAATGAGCAGTTCTTC
TRBJ2-7 | NA | TRBV10-2 | NA | CASKTRQDNFYEQYF | TGCGCCAGCAAAACTCGGCAGGATAATTTCTACGAGCAGTACTTC
TRBJ2-5 | NA | TRBV14 | NA | CASSQRRETQYF | TGTGCCAGCAGCCAAAGGAGGGAGACCCAGTACTTC
TRBJ1-4 | NA | TRBV6-5 | NA | CASSYLGNEKLFF | TGTGCCAGCAGTTACCTGGGGAATGAAAAACTGTTTTTT
TRBJ1-5 | NA | TRBV6-1 | once | CASSVGSNQPQHF | TGTGCCAGCAGTGTAGGTAGCAATCAGCCCCAGCATTTT
TRBJ1-4 | NA | TRBV15 | NA | CATSRGGMDNEKLFF | TGTGCCACCAGCAGAGGTGGCATGGACAATGAAAAACTGTTTTTT
TRBJ1-1 | NA | TRBV30 | NA | CAWYRFGFTEAFF | TGTGCCTGGTACAGGTTTGGGTTCACTGAAGCTTTCTTT
TRBJ2-3 | TRBD2 | TRBV5-4 | NA | CASSGAGGYTDTQYF | TGTGCCAGCAGCGGAGCGGGGGGTTACACAGATACGCAGTATTTT
TRBJ2-6 | NA | TRBV7-6 | NA | CASSLVGWSGANVLTF | TGTGCCAGCAGCTTAGTGGGGTGGTCAGGGGCCAACGTCCTGACTTTC
TRBJ2-2 | NA | TRBV5-1 | NA | CASSLGGQSGTGELFF | TGCGCCAGCAGCTTGGGGGGGCAGTCCGGCACCGGGGAGCTGTTTTTT
TRBJ1-2 | TRBD1 | TRBV18 | NA | CASSSGTEYTF | TGTGCCAGCTCATCCGGGACAGAATACACCTTC
TRBJ2-1 | TRBD2 | TRBV2 | NA | CASSAGGPRNEQFF | TGTGCCAGCAGTGCGGGGGGGCCTAGGAATGAGCAGTTCTTC
TRBJ1-1 | NA | TRBV10-3 | NA | CAISEGTEAFF | TGTGCCATCAGTGAAGGGACTGAAGCTTTCTTT
TRBJ1-2 | NA | TRBV10-2 | many | CASSEFPHRPYGYTF | TGCGCCAGCAGTGAGTTCCCACACAGGCCGTATGGCTACACCTTC
TRBJ2-5 | NA | TRBV5-4 | NA | CASSLGPGGETQYF | TGTGCCAGCAGCTTGGGGCCCGGCGGAGAGACCCAGTACTTC
TRBJ2-2 | TRBD1 | TRBV7-8 | NA | CASSLDLQGARTGELFF | TGTGCCAGCAGCTTAGATTTACAGGGGGCGAGGACCGGGGAGCTGTTTTTT
TRBJ1-6 | NA | TRBV7-8 | NA | CASSSQGLGNSPLHF | TGTGCCAGCAGCTCCCAGGGTTTAGGGAATTCACCCCTCCACTTT
TRBJ2-5 | TRBD2 | TRBV2 | NA | CASNLPLGSGGAFGEETQYF | TGTGCCAGCAACCTTCCACTGGGTAGCGGGGGGGCCTTTGGGGAAGAGACCCAGTACTTC
TRBJ2-5 | TRBD2 | TRBV2 | NA | CASSDAGGRETQYF | TGTGCCAGCAGTGACGCGGGGGGGCGAGAGACCCAGTACTTC
TRBJ2-7 | TRBD2 | TRBV18 | NA | CASSPKLAGGPSLSEQYF | TGTGCCAGCTCACCGAAACTAGCGGGGGGCCCCAGTTTAAGCGAGCAGTACTTC
TRBJ2-5 | NA | TRBV6-6 | NA | CASTLGETQYF | TGTGCCAGCACTTTGGGAGAGACCCAGTACTTC
TRBJ1-2 | NA | TRBV18 | NA | CASSPRQNSNYGYTF | TGTGCCAGCTCACCTCGCCAGAACAGTAACTATGGCTACACCTTC
TRBJ2-7 | NA | TRBV19 | few | CASSWQGQTSYEQYF | TGTGCCAGTAGTTGGCAAGGACAGACCTCCTACGAGCAGTACTTC
TRBJ2-5 | TRBD1 | TRBV19 | NA | CASSKDREETQYF | TGTGCCAGTAGTAAAGACAGGGAAGAGACCCAGTACTTC
TRBJ1-2 | TRBD1 | TRBV7-2 | NA | CASSGGDRVRGYTF | TGTGCCAGCAGCGGCGGGGACAGGGTTCGAGGCTACACCTTC
TRBJ1-1 | TRBD1 | TRBV5-4 | once | CASSYSDRLNTEAFF | TGTGCCAGCAGCTACTCGGACAGGCTGAACACTGAAGCTTTCTTT
TRBJ2-3 | NA | TRBV7-9 | once | CASSLVVGGDRDTDTQYF | TGTGCCAGCAGCTTAGTCGTCGGGGGGGACAGGGACACAGATACGCAGTATTTT
TRBJ1-1 | TRBD1 | TRBV10-3 | NA | CAISTGDRENTEAFF | TGTGCCATCAGCACAGGGGACAGAGAGAACACTGAAGCTTTCTTT
TRBJ2-7 | NA | TRBV5-6 | NA | CASSLGQDSYEQYF | TGTGCCAGCAGCTTGGGTCAGGATTCCTACGAGCAGTACTTC
TRBJ2-1 | NA | TRBV9 | NA | CASSATSNSYNEQFF | TGTGCCAGCAGCGCGACTAGTAACTCCTACAATGAGCAGTTCTTC
TRBJ2-2 | NA | TRBV7-8 | NA | CASSIAAGTGELFF | TGTGCCAGCAGCATCGCCGCGGGTACCGGGGAGCTGTTTTTT
TRBJ1-2 | NA | TRBV5-5 | once | CASTLDGGNYGYTF | TGTGCCAGCACCCTTGATGGGGGGAACTATGGCTACACCTTC
TRBJ1-3 | NA | TRBV11-2 | NA | CASTLNSGNTIYF | TGTGCCAGCACCCTTAACTCTGGAAACACCATATATTTT
TRBJ1-5 | NA | TRBV30 | NA | CAWGKPNQPQHF | TGTGCCTGGGGGAAACCTAATCAGCCCCAGCATTTT
TRBJ2-5 | NA | TRBV5-1 | NA | CASSFRDTRGETQYF | TGCGCCAGCAGCTTCCGGGACACCCGGGGAGAGACCCAGTACTTC
TRBJ2-2 | NA | TRBV7-2 | NA | CASSSLAPGLGGELFF | TGTGCCAGCAGCTCCCTAGCCCCAGGGCTCGGAGGGGAGCTGTTTTTT
TRBJ2-2 | TRBD1 | TRBV7-3 | NA | CASSLTGQGSGAGELFF | TGTGCCAGCAGCTTAACCGGACAGGGTTCAGGGGCCGGGGAGCTGTTTTTT
TRBJ1-1 | TRBD1 | TRBV19 | NA | CASSIQDRGLFGTEAFF | TGTGCCAGTAGTATTCAGGACAGGGGGCTTTTCGGCACTGAAGCTTTCTTT
TRBJ2-2 | NA | TRBV5-6 | NA | CASRLRGTGELFF | TGTGCCAGCAGATTGAGGGGCACCGGGGAGCTGTTTTTT